This is a list of T cell receptor beta chains from one sample in a study of T cell repertoires in cytomegalovirus infection. TCRdb fed the reads into MiXCR, producing one record per CDR3 protein. The table shows some 150,000 distinct CDR3 sequences, with around 24% occurring only once. The material sequenced was PBMCs. These receptors came from a human donor in good health (CMV status not recorded). Some clones in this sample may be carry-over from other donors' samples. CDR3s include the opening cysteine and the closing phenylalanine or tryptophan. D genes are given only for firm matches. Size is omitted from some rows. Given values are once, few, many or a class for expanded clones.

clone size,J gene,V gene,D gene,CDR3 DNA,CDR3 protein
.,TRBJ2-3,TRBV20-1,.,TGCAGTGCTACGAGGCTAGTAAAAGATACGCAGTATTTT,CSATRLVKDTQYF
many,TRBJ1-6,TRBV7-8,TRBD1,TGTGCCAGCAGCTTAGTGACAGGGCGAAATTCACCCCTCCACTTT,CASSLVTGRNSPLHF
many,TRBJ2-5,TRBV7-2,.,TGTGCCAGCAGCCCCGGGTGGGGACACCCAGAGACCCAGTACTTC,CASSPGWGHPETQYF
.,TRBJ1-2,TRBV5-5,TRBD1,TGTGCCAGCAGCGGGTGGACAGGGGAATACTATGGCTACACCTTC,CASSGWTGEYYGYTF
many,TRBJ2-3,TRBV7-3,.,TGTGCCAGCAGTACTCCGGAAGACTCAGATACGCAGTATTTT,CASSTPEDSDTQYF
once,TRBJ1-5,TRBV28,.,TGTGCCAGCAGTCCAGGGGAGCGAGTTACTCAGCCCCAGCATTTT,CASSPGERVTQPQHF
few,TRBJ1-2,TRBV12-3/TRBV12-4,.,TGTGCCAGCAGTTTGAGAGGGGAAGGCTATGGCTACACCTTC,CASSLRGEGYGYTF
.,TRBJ2-3,TRBV14,.,TGTGCCAGCAGCCTTAGATACACAGATACGCAGTATTTT,CASSLRYTDTQYF
.,TRBJ2-7,TRBV3-1,.,TGTGCCAGCAGCCAAGGCCCGATCAAGACCGAGCAGTACTTC,CASSQGPIKTEQYF
few,TRBJ2-3,TRBV4-2,.,TGTGCCAGCAGCCCGGAGGGGGCCGGAGATACGCAGTATTTT,CASSPEGAGDTQYF
few,TRBJ1-5,TRBV10-3,.,TGTGCCATCAGTGAAGGGGGGATGTTGAATCAGCCCCAGCATTTT,CAISEGGMLNQPQHF
few,TRBJ2-2,TRBV20-1,TRBD2,TGCAGTGCTAGATTGCGGGGGGCGTACACCGGGGAGCTGTTTTTT,CSARLRGAYTGELFF
few,TRBJ2-5,TRBV7-3,.,TGTGCCAGCAGCGCCACTAGCCAAGAGACCCAGTACTTC,CASSATSQETQYF
few,TRBJ2-3,TRBV29-1,.,TGCAGCGTTGATGTGGGCACAGATACGCAGTATTTT,CSVDVGTDTQYF
.,TRBJ1-3,TRBV19,.,TGTGCCAGTAAATCCACCGGAGACACCATATATTTT,CASKSTGDTIYF
few,TRBJ2-2,TRBV4-3,.,TGCGCCAGCAGCCAAAGGGGAACCGGGGAGCTGTTTTTT,CASSQRGTGELFF
.,TRBJ1-1,TRBV7-8,.,TGTGCCAGCAGCTTTGTGAAGACTGAAGCTTTCTTT,CASSFVKTEAFF